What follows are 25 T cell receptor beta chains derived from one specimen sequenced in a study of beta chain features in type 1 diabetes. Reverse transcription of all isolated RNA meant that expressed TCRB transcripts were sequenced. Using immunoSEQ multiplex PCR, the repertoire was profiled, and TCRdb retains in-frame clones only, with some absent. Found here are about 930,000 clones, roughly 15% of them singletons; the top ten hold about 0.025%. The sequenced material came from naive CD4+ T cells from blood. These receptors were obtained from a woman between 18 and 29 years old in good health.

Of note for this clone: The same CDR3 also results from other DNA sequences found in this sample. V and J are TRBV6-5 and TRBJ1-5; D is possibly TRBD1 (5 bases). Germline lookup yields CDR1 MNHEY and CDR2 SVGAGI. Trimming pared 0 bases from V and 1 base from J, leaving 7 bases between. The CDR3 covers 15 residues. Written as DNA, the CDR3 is TGTGCCAGCAGTTACTCTGGGGACAGCAATCAGCCCCAGCATTTT. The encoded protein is CASSYSGDSNQPQHF.

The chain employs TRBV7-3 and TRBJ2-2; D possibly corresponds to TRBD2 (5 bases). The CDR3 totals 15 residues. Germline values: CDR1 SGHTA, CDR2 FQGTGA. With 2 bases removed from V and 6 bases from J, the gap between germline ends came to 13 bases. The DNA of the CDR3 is TGTGCCAGCAGCTTAGTTTCGGGAATCGCCGGGGAGCTGTTTTTT. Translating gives CASSLVSGIAGELFF.

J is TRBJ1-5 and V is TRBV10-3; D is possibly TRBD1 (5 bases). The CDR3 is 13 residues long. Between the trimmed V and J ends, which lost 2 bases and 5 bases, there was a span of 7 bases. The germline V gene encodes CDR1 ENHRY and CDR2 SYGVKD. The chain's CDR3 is CAISETGYQPQHF. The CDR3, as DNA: TGTGCCATCAGTGAGACAGGATATCAGCCCCAGCATTTT.

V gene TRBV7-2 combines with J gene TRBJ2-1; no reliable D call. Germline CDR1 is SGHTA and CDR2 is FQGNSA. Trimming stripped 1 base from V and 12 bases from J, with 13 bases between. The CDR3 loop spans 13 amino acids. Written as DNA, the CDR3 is TGTGCCAGCAGCTTAGTTGGGCCCCCTGGGCAGTTCTTC. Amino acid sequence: CASSLVGPPGQFF.

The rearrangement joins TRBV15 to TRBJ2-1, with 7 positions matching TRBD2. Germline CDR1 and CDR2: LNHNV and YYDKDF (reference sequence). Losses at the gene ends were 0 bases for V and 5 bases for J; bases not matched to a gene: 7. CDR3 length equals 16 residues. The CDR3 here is CATSREGVAGNNEQFF. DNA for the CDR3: TGTGCCACCAGCAGAGAAGGAGTAGCGGGTAACAATGAGCAGTTCTTC.

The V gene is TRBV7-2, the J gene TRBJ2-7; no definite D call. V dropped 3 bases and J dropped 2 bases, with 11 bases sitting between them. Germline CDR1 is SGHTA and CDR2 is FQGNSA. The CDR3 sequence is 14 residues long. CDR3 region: CASSLASSAYEQYF. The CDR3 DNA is TGTGCCAGCAGCTTGGCTAGTTCCGCCTACGAGCAGTACTTC.

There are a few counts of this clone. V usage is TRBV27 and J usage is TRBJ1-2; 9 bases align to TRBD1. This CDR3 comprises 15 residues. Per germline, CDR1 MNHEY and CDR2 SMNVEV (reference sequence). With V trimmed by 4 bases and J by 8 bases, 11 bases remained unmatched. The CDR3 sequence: CASSSFRGQGGGYTF. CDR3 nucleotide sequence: TGTGCCAGCAGTTCGTTTAGGGGACAGGGCGGGGGCTACACCTTC.

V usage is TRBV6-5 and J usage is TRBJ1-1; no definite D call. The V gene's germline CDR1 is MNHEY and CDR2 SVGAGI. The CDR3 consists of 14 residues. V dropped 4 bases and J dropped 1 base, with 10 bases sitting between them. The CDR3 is CASSFLGGNTEAFF. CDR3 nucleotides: TGTGCCAGCAGTTTTCTGGGTGGGAACACTGAAGCTTTCTTT.

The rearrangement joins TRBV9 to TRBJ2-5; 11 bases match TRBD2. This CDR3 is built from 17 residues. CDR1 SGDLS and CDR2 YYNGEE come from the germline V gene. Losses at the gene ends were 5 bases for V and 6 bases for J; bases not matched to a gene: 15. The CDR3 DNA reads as TGTGCCAGCAGGCTTAGCGGGATAGCGGGAGGGTCAAAGACCCAGTACTTC. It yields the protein CASRLSGIAGGSKTQYF. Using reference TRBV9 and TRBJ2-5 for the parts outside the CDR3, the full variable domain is DSGVTQTPKHLITATGQRVTLRCSPRSGDLSVYWYQQSLDQGLQFLIQYYNGEERAKGNILERFSAQQFPDLHSELNLSSLELGDSALYFCASRLSGIAGGSKTQYFGPGTRLLVL.

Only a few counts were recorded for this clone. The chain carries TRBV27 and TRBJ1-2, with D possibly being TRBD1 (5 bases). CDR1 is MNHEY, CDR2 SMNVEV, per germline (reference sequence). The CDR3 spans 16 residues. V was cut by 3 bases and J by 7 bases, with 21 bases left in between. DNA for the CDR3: TGTGCCAGCAGTTTCCGTCCGACAGTGGCTGAGTCTGGCTACACCTTC. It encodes CASSFRPTVAESGYTF.

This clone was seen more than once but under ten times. CDR3 residues: CASSKVRGTQYF. CDR3 DNA sequence: TGTGCCAGCAGCAAGGTTCGAGGGACGCAGTATTTT. The chain employs TRBV7-2 and TRBJ2-3; perhaps TRBD2 as D (5 bases). CDR1 SGHTA and CDR2 FQGNSA come from the germline V gene. This CDR3 spans 12 amino acids. Between the trimmed V and J ends, which lost 5 bases and 9 bases, there was a span of 12 bases.

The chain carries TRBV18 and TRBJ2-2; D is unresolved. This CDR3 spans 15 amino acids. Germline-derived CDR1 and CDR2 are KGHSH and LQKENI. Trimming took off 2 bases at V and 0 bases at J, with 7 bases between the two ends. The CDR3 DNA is TGTGCCAGCTCACCATGGAGCTCGAACACCGGGGAGCTGTTTTTT. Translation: CASSPWSSNTGELFF.

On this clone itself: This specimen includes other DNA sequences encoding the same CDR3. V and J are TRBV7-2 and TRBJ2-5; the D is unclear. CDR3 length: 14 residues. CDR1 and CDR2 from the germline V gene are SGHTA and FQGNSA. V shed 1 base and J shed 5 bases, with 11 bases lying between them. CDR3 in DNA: TGTGCCAGCAGCTTAGAGGCCAGCCGGGAGACCCAGTACTTC. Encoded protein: CASSLEASRETQYF.

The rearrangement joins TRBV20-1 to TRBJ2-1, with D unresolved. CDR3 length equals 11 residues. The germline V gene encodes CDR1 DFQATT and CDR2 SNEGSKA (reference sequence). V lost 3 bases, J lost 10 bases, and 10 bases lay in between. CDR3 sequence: CSASRAAEQFF. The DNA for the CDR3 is TGCAGTGCTAGTCGGGCAGCGGAGCAGTTCTTC.

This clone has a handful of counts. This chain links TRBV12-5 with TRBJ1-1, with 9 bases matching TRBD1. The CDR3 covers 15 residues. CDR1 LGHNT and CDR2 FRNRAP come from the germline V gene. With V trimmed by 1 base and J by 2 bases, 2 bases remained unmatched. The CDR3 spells CASGLGGQGNTEAFF. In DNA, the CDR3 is TGTGCTAGTGGTTTGGGGGGACAGGGAAACACTGAAGCTTTCTTT.

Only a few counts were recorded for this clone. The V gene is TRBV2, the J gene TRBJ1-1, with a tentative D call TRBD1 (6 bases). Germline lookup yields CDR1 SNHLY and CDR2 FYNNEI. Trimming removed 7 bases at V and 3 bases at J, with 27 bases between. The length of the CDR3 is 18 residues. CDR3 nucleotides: TGTGCCAGCAAAGGATCGGGGGGGCGTGTGGTTTTAGACACTGAAGCTTTCTTT. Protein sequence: CASKGSGGRVVLDTEAFF.

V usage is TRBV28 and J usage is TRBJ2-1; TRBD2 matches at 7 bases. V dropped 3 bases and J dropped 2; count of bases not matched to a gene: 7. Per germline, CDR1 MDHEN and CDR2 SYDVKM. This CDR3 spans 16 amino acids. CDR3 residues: CASSFTGTTTYNEQFF. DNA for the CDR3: TGTGCCAGCAGTTTCACCGGGACTACCACCTACAATGAGCAGTTCTTC.

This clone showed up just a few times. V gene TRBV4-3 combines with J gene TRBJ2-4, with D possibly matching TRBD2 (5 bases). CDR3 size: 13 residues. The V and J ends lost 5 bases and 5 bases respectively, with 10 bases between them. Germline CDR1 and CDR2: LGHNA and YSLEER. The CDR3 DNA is TGCGCCAGCAGCGCGGGTCTACAAAACATTCAGTACTTC. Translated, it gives CASSAGLQNIQYF.

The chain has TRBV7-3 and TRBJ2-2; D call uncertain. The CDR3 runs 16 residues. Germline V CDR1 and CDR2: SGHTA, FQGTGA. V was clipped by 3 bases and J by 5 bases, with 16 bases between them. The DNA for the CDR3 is TGTGCCAGCAGCTTTGAGGCAGTGTTATCGACCGGGGAGCTGTTTTTT. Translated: CASSFEAVLSTGELFF.

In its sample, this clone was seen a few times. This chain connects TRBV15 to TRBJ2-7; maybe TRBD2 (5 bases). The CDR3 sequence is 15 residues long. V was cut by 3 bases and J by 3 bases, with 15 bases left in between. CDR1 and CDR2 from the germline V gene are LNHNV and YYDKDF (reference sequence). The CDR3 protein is CATSRDGVKGYEQYF. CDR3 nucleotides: TGTGCCACCAGCAGGGACGGGGTAAAGGGCTACGAGCAGTACTTC.

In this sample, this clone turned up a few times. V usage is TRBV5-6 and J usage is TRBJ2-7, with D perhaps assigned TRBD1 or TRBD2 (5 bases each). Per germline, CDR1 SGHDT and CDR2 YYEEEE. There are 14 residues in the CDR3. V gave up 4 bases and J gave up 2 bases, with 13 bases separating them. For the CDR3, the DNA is TGTGCCAGCAGCCAAGGGGACGGGGCCTACGAGCAGTACTTC. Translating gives CASSQGDGAYEQYF.

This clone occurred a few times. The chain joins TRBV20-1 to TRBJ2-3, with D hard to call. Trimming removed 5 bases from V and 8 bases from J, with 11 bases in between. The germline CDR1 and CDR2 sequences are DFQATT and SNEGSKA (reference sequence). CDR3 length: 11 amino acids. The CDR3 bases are TGCAGTGCTTCAGAAGATGGTACGCAGTATTTT. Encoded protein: CSASEDGTQYF.

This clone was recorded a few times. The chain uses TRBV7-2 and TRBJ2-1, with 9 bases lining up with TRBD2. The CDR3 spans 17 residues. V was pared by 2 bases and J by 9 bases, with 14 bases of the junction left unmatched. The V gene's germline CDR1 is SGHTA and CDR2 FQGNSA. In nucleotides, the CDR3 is TGTGCCAGCAGCTTATACGGGACTAGCTTTACATTCAGTGAGCAGTTCTTC. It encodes CASSLYGTSFTFSEQFF. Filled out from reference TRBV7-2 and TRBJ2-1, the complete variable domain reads GAGVSQSPSNKVTEKGKDVELRCDPISGHTALYWYRQSLGQGLEFLIYFQGNSAPDKSGLPSDRFSAERTGGSVSTLTIQRTQQEDSAVYLCASSLYGTSFTFSEQFFGPGTRLTVL.

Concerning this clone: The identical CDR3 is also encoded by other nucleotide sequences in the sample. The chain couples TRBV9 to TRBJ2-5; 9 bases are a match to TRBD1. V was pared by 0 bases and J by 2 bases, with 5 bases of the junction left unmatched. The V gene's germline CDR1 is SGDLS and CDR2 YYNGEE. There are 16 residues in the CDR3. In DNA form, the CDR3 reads TGTGCCAGCAGCGTAGGTCCGGGACAGGGTCAAGAGACCCAGTACTTC. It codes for CASSVGPGQGQETQYF.

The chain's CDR3 is CASNRDRGTDTQYF. CDR3 bases: TGTGCCAGCAACCGGGACAGGGGCACAGATACGCAGTATTTT. The chain combines TRBV2 with TRBJ2-3; TRBD1 matches 9 bases. CDR1 is SNHLY and CDR2 is FYNNEI in the germline V gene. Trimming removed 7 bases from V and 1 base from J; junction bases left unmatched: 3. The CDR3 has 14 amino acids.